This entry lists 26 T cell receptor beta chains sequenced from one sample in a study of blood T cell repertoires in COVID-19. Assay: immunoSEQ multiplex PCR; the TCRdb copy retains only in-frame clones and omits some. The repertoire holds roughly 41,000 clones, with around nine tenths as singletons. Sequences were obtained from peripheral blood. The receptors here all came from a human donor in a cohort sampled during active COVID-19.

V and J are TRBV13 and TRBJ1-1; 7 nucleotides line up with TRBD1. CDR3 size: 14 residues. Germline CDR1 and CDR2: PRHDT and FYEKMQ (reference sequence). Unmatched junction bases numbered 7, after V lost 5 bases and J lost 4 bases. The CDR3 sequence: CASSRVAGGTEAFF. The CDR3 DNA is TGTGCCAGCAGCCGGGTTGCAGGGGGCACTGAAGCTTTCTTT.

The chain has TRBV9 and TRBJ1-2, with 10 nucleotides matching TRBD1. The CDR3 has 16 amino acids. The J segment lost 2 bases and the V segment lost 3 bases, leaving 7 bases of the junction unmatched. The germline gives CDR1 SGDLS, CDR2 YYNGEE. The CDR3 region is CASSATGQGWNYGYTF. In nucleotides, the CDR3 is TGTGCCAGCAGCGCCACGGGACAGGGGTGGAACTATGGCTACACCTTC.

The rearrangement joins TRBV9 to TRBJ2-1; the D gene is possibly TRBD2 (6 bases). The CDR3 spans 13 residues. Deletions cut 3 bases from V and 3 bases from J, with 7 bases between. In germline, CDR1 is SGDLS, CDR2 YYNGEE. The CDR3 DNA reads TGTGCCAGCAGCGCCGGGAGCTACAATGAGCAGTTCTTC. Its translation: CASSAGSYNEQFF.

The chain is built from TRBV4-2 and TRBJ2-1; 7 nucleotides match TRBD2. V lost 3 bases and J lost 7; bases outside the gene matches: 3. Germline V CDR1 and CDR2: LGHNA, YNFKEQ. The CDR3 spans 13 residues. The CDR3 loop reads CASSQDSGNEQFF. CDR3 in DNA: TGTGCCAGCAGCCAGGATAGCGGGAATGAGCAGTTCTTC.

The genes are TRBV7-2 and TRBJ1-4, with unresolved D. The ends were cut back, 2 bases at V and 8 bases at J, with 15 bases in the middle. The CDR3 loop spans 15 amino acids. Germline V gives CDR1 SGHTA, CDR2 FQGNSA. This chain's CDR3 is CASSLSGEVGEKLFF. The CDR3 coding sequence is TGTGCCAGCAGCTTATCCGGGGAGGTTGGGGAAAAACTGTTTTTT.

V is TRBV3-1 (or the pseudogene TRBV3-2) and J is TRBJ2-7, with 8 bases fitting TRBD2. Trimming removed 3 bases from V and 4 bases from J; junction bases left unmatched: 5. This CDR3 contains 14 residues. Germline-derived CDR1 and CDR2 are LGHDT and YNNKEL (reference sequence). The CDR3 region has the DNA TGTGCCAGCAGCCAGGCCGGGACTAGTTACGAGCAGTACTTC. This sequence encodes CASSQAGTSYEQYF.

J is TRBJ1-1 and V is TRBV2; weak D call: TRBD1 (5 bases). This CDR3 has 12 amino acids. Deletions cut 2 bases from V and 11 bases from J, with 12 bases between. Germline V gene sequence: CDR1 SNHLY, CDR2 FYNNEI. This CDR3 reads CASSESGGEAFF. As DNA, the CDR3 is TGTGCCAGCAGTGAAAGCGGAGGGGAGGCTTTCTTT. The entire variable domain, with the rest obtained from reference TRBV2 and TRBJ1-1, is as follows: EPEVTQTPSHQVTQMGQEVILRCVPISNHLYFYWYRQILGQKVEFLVSFYNNEISEKSEIFDDQFSVERPDGSNFTLKIRSTKLEDSAMYFCASSESGGEAFFGQGTRLTVV.

This chain uses TRBV5-1 with TRBJ2-7; D not resolved. This CDR3 contains 13 residues. Germline assignment: CDR1 SGHRS and CDR2 YFSETQ. V lost 2 bases to trimming and J lost 0 bases, with 6 bases between them. The CDR3 coding sequence is TGCGCCAGCAGCTTATCGCGCTCCTACGAGCAGTACTTC. Translated: CASSLSRSYEQYF.

V usage is TRBV6-5 and J usage is TRBJ1-2; TRBD1 matches 9 bases. The CDR3 is 13 residues long. With 5 bases clipped from V and 8 bases from J, the junction kept 6 bases outside the gene matches. The V gene's germline CDR1 is MNHEY and CDR2 SVGAGI. The CDR3 spells CASSTTGGQGYTF. The CDR3 DNA reads TGTGCCAGCAGTACCACAGGGGGCCAAGGCTACACCTTC.

V is TRBV5-4 and J is TRBJ1-3, with D unresolved. Germline loops: CDR1 SGHNT, CDR2 YYREEE (reference sequence). V was trimmed by 0 bases and J by 0 bases, leaving 10 bases between them. This CDR3 comprises 16 residues. The CDR3 DNA sequence: TGTGCCAGCAGCTTGGGCAGGTCCCACTCTGGAAACACCATATATTTT. Protein: CASSLGRSHSGNTIYF.

The rearrangement uses TRBV23-1 and TRBJ1-4, with TRBD1 identical over 8 bases. TRBV23-1 is an ORF, with its function uncertain. V was pared by 5 bases and J by 0 bases, with 17 bases of the junction left unmatched. The CDR3 length is 20 residues. The DNA of the CDR3 is TGCGCCAGCAGTGCCGCGACAGGGGTCCAAACACCTCCAACTAATGAAAAACTGTTTTTT. Translating it yields CASSAATGVQTPPTNEKLFF.

This chain uses TRBV5-1 with TRBJ2-3; 7 nucleotides align to TRBD1. From germline, CDR1 is SGHRS and CDR2 YFSETQ. CDR3 length: 15 amino acids. The J segment lost 3 bases and the V segment lost 2 bases, leaving 6 bases of the junction unmatched. CDR3 bases: TGCGCCAGCAGCTTAGGGGACAGAAAAACAGATACGCAGTATTTT. Amino acids: CASSLGDRKTDTQYF.

The genes are TRBV6-5 and TRBJ2-3; TRBD1 is a possible D gene (6 bases). Trimming stripped 5 bases from V and 3 bases from J, with 12 bases between. The CDR3 loop spans 14 amino acids. Germline V gene lookup returns CDR1 MNHEY and CDR2 SVGAGI. This chain's CDR3 is CASSSRDKTDTQYF. For the CDR3, the DNA is TGTGCCAGCAGTAGTCGGGACAAAACAGATACGCAGTATTTT.

The chain recombines TRBV24-1 with TRBJ2-1, with 8 bases fitting TRBD2. Germline assignment: CDR1 KGHDR and CDR2 SFDVKD. V lost 5 bases, J lost 9 bases, and 11 bases stayed unmatched. The CDR3 covers 15 residues. The CDR3 nucleotides read TGTGCCACCAGTGTACGACGGGAGGGCTTTGGTGAGCAGTTCTTC. This sequence encodes CATSVRREGFGEQFF.

The chain has TRBV7-8 and TRBJ1-5; perhaps TRBD1 as D (6 bases). CDR3 length: 15 residues. CDR1 is SGHVS and CDR2 is FQNEAQ in the germline V gene. The ends were cut back, 0 bases at V and 7 bases at J, with 13 bases in the middle. The CDR3 spells CASSLASQGTQPQHF. The CDR3 region has the DNA TGTGCCAGCAGCTTAGCGTCGCAGGGGACGCAGCCCCAGCATTTT.

The rearrangement links TRBV7-6 to TRBJ2-7, with 7 bases matching TRBD2. The CDR3 has 14 amino acids. Germline V CDR1 and CDR2: SGHVS, FNYEAQ. The junction had 5 bases not matched to a gene; V was cut back by 2 bases and J by 4 bases. This chain's CDR3 is CASSLTGTTYEQYF. DNA for the CDR3: TGTGCCAGCAGCTTAACCGGGACTACTTACGAGCAGTACTTC.

The chain links TRBV2 to TRBJ1-4; 8 nucleotides match TRBD1. This CDR3 has 15 residues. Germline V lookup: CDR1 SNHLY, CDR2 FYNNEI. After removal of 8 bases from V and 6 bases from J, the junction contained 11 bases not matched to a gene. The CDR3 sequence is CASLDRANPHEKLFF. The CDR3 DNA reads TGTGCCAGCTTGGACAGGGCCAACCCCCATGAAAAACTGTTTTTT.

The chain employs TRBV18 and TRBJ1-1; D ambiguous. CDR3 size: 12 residues. Germline V CDR1 and CDR2: KGHSH, LQKENI. The V and J ends lost 4 bases and 6 bases respectively, with 9 bases between them. CDR3 residues: CASSHQHSEAFF. CDR3 nucleotide sequence: TGTGCCAGCTCACACCAACATTCTGAAGCTTTCTTT. The complete variable domain, with remaining parts taken from reference TRBV18 and TRBJ1-1, reads NAGVMQNPRHLVRRRGQEARLRCSPMKGHSHVYWYRQLPEEGLKFMVYLQKENIIDESGMPKERFSAEFPKEGPSILRIQQVVRGDSAAYFCASSHQHSEAFFGQGTRLTVV.

This CDR3 reads CASSLRAANTEAFF. The CDR3 coding sequence is TGTGCCAGCAGTCTGAGGGCCGCGAACACTGAAGCTTTCTTT. The V call is TRBV6-6, the J call TRBJ1-1; D unresolved. CDR3 length: 14 amino acids. Between the trimmed V and J ends, which lost 5 bases and 1 base, there was a span of 11 bases. Germline V gene lookup returns CDR1 MNHNY and CDR2 SVGAGI (reference sequence).

The V gene is TRBV27, the J gene TRBJ2-7, with TRBD2 matching 11 bases. This CDR3 comprises 13 residues. Per germline, CDR1 MNHEY and CDR2 SMNVEV (reference sequence). V lost 11 bases and J lost 2; bases outside the gene matches: 5. CDR3 sequence (DNA): TGTGCCGCGGGGGGACTAGCGGCCTACGAGCAGTACTTC. This sequence encodes CAAGGLAAYEQYF.

This chain joins TRBV12-3 or TRBV12-4 and TRBJ1-2; no definite D call. The CDR3 is 13 amino acids. Trimming stripped 3 bases from V and 4 bases from J, with 9 bases between. This CDR3 reads CASSFIQSYGYTF. CDR3 coding DNA: TGTGCCAGCAGTTTCATCCAATCCTATGGCTACACCTTC.

The chain joins TRBV14 to TRBJ2-7; 7 bases line up with TRBD2. This CDR3 comprises 14 residues. Germline trimming cut 3 bases from V and 9 bases from J; bases unmatched to any gene: 11. Germline lookup yields CDR1 SGHDN and CDR2 FVKESK. CDR3: CASSQVTSSLRQYF. The CDR3 nucleotides read TGTGCCAGCAGCCAGGTGACTAGCTCGCTTCGGCAGTACTTC.

This rearrangement joins TRBV28 to TRBJ2-1; TRBD2 matches at 10 bases. Germline V gene data show CDR1 as MDHEN and CDR2 as SYDVKM. The CDR3 is 14 residues long. The J segment lost 10 bases and the V segment lost 6 bases, leaving 9 bases of the junction unmatched. The CDR3 is CASRLPSGSREQFF. The CDR3 region has the DNA TGTGCCAGCAGGTTACCTAGCGGGAGTCGAGAGCAGTTCTTC.

There are a few counts of this clone. The chain carries TRBV6-6 and TRBJ2-1, with 12 bases lining up with TRBD1. CDR3 size: 16 residues. CDR1 and CDR2 (germline): MNHNY, SVGAGI (reference sequence). The V gene end was trimmed by 5 bases and the J gene end by 8 bases; junction bases not matched to a gene: 10. The CDR3: CASSGGTGGGLDEQFF. CDR3 in DNA: TGTGCCAGCAGTGGAGGGACAGGGGGCGGTTTGGATGAGCAGTTCTTC.

J is TRBJ2-3 and V is TRBV7-6, with unresolved D. Trimming shortened V by 3 bases and J by 0 bases, and 16 bases separated the two germline ends. There are 17 residues in the CDR3. The V gene's germline CDR1 is SGHVS and CDR2 FNYEAQ. The CDR3 sequence: CASSFGIAASSTDTQYF. CDR3 coding DNA: TGTGCCAGCAGCTTTGGCATAGCAGCTTCTAGCACAGATACGCAGTATTTT.

Notes on this clone: An end of the junction differs from the germline gene, which may be a read error. This chain uses TRBV7-7 with TRBJ2-5, with a tentative D call TRBD2 (6 bases). The CDR3 has 16 residues. Germline lookup yields CDR1 SSHAT and CDR2 FNYEAQ (reference sequence). CDR3 sequence: CASSPGGSVTSETQYF. DNA of the CDR3: TGTGCTAGCAGCCCTGGAGGGTCCGTTACTTCAGAGACCCAGTACTTC.